Listed here are 14 T cell receptor beta chains from one sample, sequenced in a study of human T cells and chemical hapten exposure. In TCRdb, the RACE reads were re-called with MiXCR into one record per CDR3 protein. Found here are under 65,000 distinct CDR3 sequences, about 9% of them singletons; the top ten hold 11% to 15%. Time point given: pre-sensitization, week 0. As to treatment: therapeutic diphenylcyclopropenone sensitization with weekly scalp DPC. The material was whole blood, obtained in connection with sensitization to the hapten diphenylcyclopropenone (DPC). The receptors derive from a woman aged 40 to 50 with alopecia areata. Some clones in this sample may be carry-over from other donors' samples.

This chain connects TRBV6-1 to TRBJ1-5; the match to TRBD1 covers 9 bases. The CDR3 is 14 residues long. Germline V gene data show CDR1 as MNHNS and CDR2 as SASEGT. V dropped 7 bases and J dropped 3; count of bases not matched to a gene: 4. CDR3 nucleotide sequence: TGTGCCAGCACCCGGGACAGGGCCAATCAGCCCCAGCATTTT. Its protein is CASTRDRANQPQHF.

This clonotype was counted many times. CDR3: CSARRVAGTSYEQYF. The DNA for the CDR3 is TGCAGTGCTAGAAGGGTGGCGGGGACCTCCTACGAGCAGTACTTC. This chain uses TRBV20-1 with TRBJ2-7, with D maybe TRBD2 (6 bases). This CDR3 has 15 amino acids. Germline CDR1 DFQATT, CDR2 SNEGSKA (reference sequence). V was clipped by 2 bases and J by 0 bases, with 14 bases between them.

There are a few counts of this clonotype. The chain couples TRBV20-1 to TRBJ1-1; D remains unclear. Looked up from germline, CDR1 is DFQATT and CDR2 is SNEGSKA (reference sequence). V was clipped by 5 bases and J by 4 bases, with 17 bases between them. The CDR3 runs 14 residues. CDR3 nucleotide sequence: TGCAGTGCTCCGGGAGAACGCTTCGGCACTGAAGCTTTCTTT. Translating gives CSAPGERFGTEAFF.

This clonotype was seen at least ten times. The CDR3 DNA is TGTGCCAGCAGTCCACCCCGTGAGGCCACCGGCTACACCTTC. Encoded protein: CASSPPREATGYTF. This chain connects TRBV2 to TRBJ1-2; D is unresolved. The CDR3 totals 14 residues. The V gene lost 5 bases and the J gene lost 8 bases, with 18 bases spanning the gap. Germline loops: CDR1 SNHLY, CDR2 FYNNEI.

This clonotype came up many times. This chain connects TRBV6-2 or TRBV6-3 to TRBJ2-2; TRBD2 matches at 14 bases. The CDR3 is made up of 18 amino acids. V shed 6 bases, J shed 0 bases, and the junction held 6 bases outside the gene matches. CDR1 and CDR2 (germline): MNHEY, SVGEGT. CDR3 bases: TGTGCCAGCAGGCGGATGGGACTAGCGGGGGCGAACACCGGGGAGCTGTTTTTT. Protein product: CASRRMGLAGANTGELFF.

This chain links TRBV10-3 with TRBJ1-5; 8 bases are a match to TRBD1. With 6 bases clipped from V and 7 bases from J, the junction kept 8 bases outside the gene matches. This CDR3 comprises 14 residues. Germline V gene data show CDR1 as ENHRY and CDR2 as SYGVKD. CDR3 in amino acids: CAIRAAGGGQPQHF. The CDR3 bases are TGTGCCATCAGGGCGGCAGGGGGCGGGCAGCCCCAGCATTTT.

This clonotype was counted ten times or more. This rearrangement joins TRBV3-1 to TRBJ2-2, with 8 bases matching TRBD1. This CDR3 spans 15 amino acids. V shed 10 bases, J shed 0 bases, and the junction held 7 bases outside the gene matches. Germline lookup yields CDR1 LGHDT and CDR2 YNNKEL (reference sequence). The CDR3, as DNA: TGTGCCACCCGGGACAGGCGCGCGAACACCGGGGAGCTGTTTTTT. Its protein product is CATRDRRANTGELFF.

The chain uses TRBV24-1 and TRBJ1-1; D is unclear. The germline V gene has CDR1 KGHDR and CDR2 SFDVKD. The CDR3 spans 13 residues. The V end lost 7 bases, the J end lost 1 base, and 9 bases lay between the germline ends. This CDR3 reads CATRFGKNTEAFF. The CDR3 DNA reads as TGTGCCACCAGATTTGGGAAGAACACTGAAGCTTTCTTT.

The chain uses TRBV30 and TRBJ2-7; TRBD1 or TRBD2 may be the D gene (6 bases each). V lost 4 bases and J lost 6, with 10 bases in between. The CDR3 length is 11 residues. Germline V lookup: CDR1 GTSNPN, CDR2 SVGIG (reference sequence). The CDR3 loop reads CAWIGGREQYF. CDR3 sequence (DNA): TGTGCCTGGATTGGGGGGCGCGAGCAGTACTTC.

This chain uses TRBV29-1 with TRBJ1-5; D is ambiguous. V shed 5 bases and J shed 4 bases, with 12 bases lying between them. The CDR3 is made up of 13 amino acids. CDR1 is SQVTM and CDR2 is ANQGSEA in the germline V gene. CDR3 amino acids: CSVKYDANQPQHF. CDR3 in DNA: TGCAGCGTTAAATACGATGCAAATCAGCCCCAGCATTTT.

The chain combines TRBV28 with TRBJ1-6, with TRBD1 as a possible D gene (5 bases). The CDR3 consists of 13 residues. Germline V gives CDR1 MDHEN, CDR2 SYDVKM. V lost 8 bases and J lost 0, with 5 bases in between. The CDR3 DNA is TGTGCCAGCGGGACCTCCTATAATTCACCCCTCCACTTT. Translating it yields CASGTSYNSPLHF.

In this sample, this clonotype turned up many times. The chain is built from TRBV7-9 and TRBJ1-2, with D possibly being TRBD1 (5 bases). The CDR3 consists of 14 residues. Germline V lookup: CDR1 SEHNR, CDR2 FQNEAQ (reference sequence). The V gene lost 3 bases and the J gene lost 4 bases, with 12 bases spanning the gap. Here the CDR3 reads CASSFSGAAYGYTF. CDR3 DNA sequence: TGTGCCAGCAGCTTTTCCGGGGCGGCCTATGGCTACACCTTC.

This clonotype was picked up a small number of times. The V call is TRBV6-1, the J call TRBJ1-6; D gene unclear. Germline V gene lookup returns CDR1 MNHNS and CDR2 SASEGT. V shed 2 bases and J shed 5 bases, with 7 bases lying between them. This CDR3 is 14 amino acids long. The CDR3 DNA reads TGTGCCAGCAGTGAACCCCAAGATAATTCACCCCTCCACTTT. This codes for CASSEPQDNSPLHF.

This chain joins TRBV6-5 and TRBJ2-5; 7 positions match TRBD1. Germline V gene data show CDR1 as MNHEY and CDR2 as SVGAGI. J was trimmed by 3 bases and V by 6 bases; bases with no gene match: 4. The CDR3 has 13 residues. DNA of the CDR3: TGTGCCAGCAGGAGAGGGACAGAAGAGACCCAGTACTTC. Its protein is CASRRGTEETQYF.